These 10 T cell receptor beta chains share one sample of origin, sequenced in a study of blood T cell repertoires in COVID-19. Using immunoSEQ multiplex PCR, the repertoire was profiled, and TCRdb retains in-frame clones only, with some absent. The data hold approximately 190,000 clones, with approximately 80% observed a single time. Sequencing was performed on peripheral blood. These receptors all stem from a human donor in a cohort sampled during active COVID-19.

This clone was detected only a few times. The V call is TRBV2, the J call TRBJ2-2; 8 bases agree with TRBD1. V was clipped by 6 bases and J by 7 bases; unmatched bases: 4. The CDR3 is 13 residues long. Germline CDR1 reads SNHLY; CDR2 reads FYNNEI. The CDR3 spells CASRAGGFGELFF. CDR3 sequence (DNA): TGTGCCAGCAGGGCAGGGGGCTTCGGGGAGCTGTTTTTT.

This chain uses TRBV11-2 with TRBJ2-3; a possible D gene is TRBD2 (6 bases). Trimming left V 5 bases short and J 4 bases short, with 13 bases between. CDR3 length: 14 residues. Germline V gene sequence: CDR1 SGHAT, CDR2 FQNNGV. This CDR3 is CASSPRWGADTQYF. CDR3 nucleotide sequence: TGTGCCAGCAGCCCCCGTTGGGGGGCAGATACGCAGTATTTT.

Only one count was recorded for this clone. This sequence joins TRBV6-5 and TRBJ2-3; the D is unclear. This CDR3 has 15 residues. Germline V gene sequence: CDR1 MNHEY, CDR2 SVGAGI. The V end lost 3 bases, the J end lost 1 base, and 11 bases lay between the germline ends. The CDR3 protein is CASSYDRLGTDTQYF. DNA of the CDR3: TGTGCCAGCAGTTATGATCGGTTGGGCACAGATACGCAGTATTTT.

The chain employs TRBV30 and TRBJ1-2; 7 bases map to TRBD1. This CDR3 has 13 amino acids. From germline, CDR1 is GTSNPN and CDR2 SVGIG (reference sequence). J was trimmed by 3 bases and V by 4 bases; bases with no gene match: 5. The CDR3 sequence is CAWTLQGYYGYTF. In DNA form, the CDR3 reads TGTGCCTGGACCCTACAGGGGTACTATGGCTACACCTTC.

This clone was seen just once. V usage is TRBV11-2 and J usage is TRBJ2-3; 10 bases match TRBD2. J lost 6 bases, V lost 1 base, and 4 bases had no gene match. This CDR3 region has 15 residues. Germline assignment: CDR1 SGHAT and CDR2 FQNNGV. The CDR3, as DNA: TGTGCCAGCAGCTTAGTAGCGGGGGGAGAGGATACGCAGTATTTT. Its translation: CASSLVAGGEDTQYF.

This chain links TRBV7-9 with TRBJ2-7; D may be TRBD2 (5 bases). The germline CDR1 and CDR2 sequences are SEHNR and FQNEAQ (reference sequence). This CDR3 is 15 amino acids long. V was cut by 5 bases and J by 3 bases, with 17 bases left in between. Here the CDR3 DNA reads TGTGCCAGCAGCCTCGGAGAGGGATTAAACTACGAGCAGTACTTC. This sequence encodes CASSLGEGLNYEQYF. Full variable domain (remainder filled in from reference TRBV7-9 and TRBJ2-7): DTGVSQNPRHKITKRGQNVTFRCDPISEHNRLYWYRQTLGQGPEFLTYFQNEAQLEKSRLLSDRFSAERPKGSFSTLEIQRTEQGDSAMYLCASSLGEGLNYEQYFGPGTRLTVT.

This rearrangement joins TRBV9 to TRBJ2-5; 7 bases are a match to TRBD1. After removal of 4 bases from V and 5 bases from J, the junction contained 8 bases not matched to a gene. This CDR3 region has 14 residues. Germline V gene lookup returns CDR1 SGDLS and CDR2 YYNGEE. The CDR3 is CASSTRGQVETQYF. The CDR3, as DNA: TGTGCCAGCAGCACCAGAGGACAGGTTGAGACCCAGTACTTC.

This clone was detected only once. This sequence joins TRBV27 and TRBJ2-1; TRBD1 might be the D (5 bases). The germline V gene encodes CDR1 MNHEY and CDR2 SMNVEV (reference sequence). The V end was cut by 5 bases, the J end by 1 base, with 12 bases between. The CDR3 loop spans 15 amino acids. DNA of the CDR3: TGTGCCAGCAGTATCACAGGTGAGTCCTACAATGAGCAGTTCTTC. The encoded protein is CASSITGESYNEQFF.

The rearrangement uses TRBV6-4 and TRBJ2-1; 11 bases are a match to TRBD2. Per the germline V gene, CDR1 is MRHNA and CDR2 is SNTAGT. V shed 6 bases and J 5 bases; nucleotides not matched to a gene: 9. The CDR3 sequence is 16 residues long. CDR3 loop: CASSNLAGGVHNEQFF. DNA for the CDR3: TGTGCCAGCAGCAATCTAGCGGGAGGAGTCCACAATGAGCAGTTCTTC.

This clone was counted once. This chain joins TRBV3-1 (or the pseudogene TRBV3-2) and TRBJ1-2; no clear D gene. The CDR3 contains 14 residues. V shed 1 base and J shed 2 bases, with 8 bases lying between them. Germline values: CDR1 LGHDT, CDR2 YNNKEL (reference sequence). DNA for the CDR3: TGTGCCAGCAGCCAAGGTAAAGAGAACTATGGCTACACCTTC. The encoded protein is CASSQGKENYGYTF.